A single sample is the source of the 27 T cell receptor beta chains below, sequenced in a study of cytomegalovirus exposure and HLA in healthy donors. Primers for the PCR totalled 60 Vbeta and 13 Jbeta. Method: immunoSEQ multiplex PCR; TCRdb's copy keeps in-frame clones and lacks some. Of about 130,000 clones listed, roughly 80% are singletons. Sequencing input: PBMCs. These receptors all come from a man between 18 and 35 years old in good health and CMV-seropositive.

The CDR3 nucleotides read TGTGCCTGGAGTGTCAGGGCGAACACCGGGGAGCTGTTTTTT. It encodes CAWSVRANTGELFF. The rearrangement links TRBV30 to TRBJ2-2, with a weak D call TRBD1 (5 bases). Trimming pared 0 bases from V and 0 bases from J, leaving 5 bases between. Germline CDR1 and CDR2: GTSNPN and SVGIG (reference sequence). This CDR3 comprises 14 residues.

This rearrangement joins TRBV10-2 to TRBJ2-3; 10 bases map to TRBD1. Looked up from germline, CDR1 is WSHSY and CDR2 is SAAADI. The CDR3 totals 17 residues. The V and J ends lost 5 bases and 3 bases, in that order; junction bases with no gene match: 11. The CDR3 nucleotides are TGCGCCAGCAGTCGACGGGGGGGACAGGGGTCTACAGATACGCAGTATTTT. Amino acid sequence: CASSRRGGQGSTDTQYF.

The gene calls are TRBV4-2 and TRBJ1-6; D not resolved. Trimming left V 0 bases short and J 0 bases short, with 9 bases between. The CDR3 totals 17 residues. Germline V gene sequence: CDR1 LGHNA, CDR2 YNFKEQ. Written as DNA, the CDR3 is TGTGCCAGCAGCCAAGAGAGGCTGGGCTCCTATAATTCACCCCTCCACTTT. Translation gives CASSQERLGSYNSPLHF.

This clone has a handful of counts. The chain joins TRBV11-2 to TRBJ2-1, with TRBD1 as a possible D gene (5 bases). The CDR3 extends over 15 amino acids. The germline gives CDR1 SGHAT, CDR2 FQNNGV. Trimming stripped 2 bases from V and 8 bases from J, with 16 bases between. The DNA of the CDR3 is TGTGCCAGCAGCTTACGGCGAGGCGTAGGGGATGAGCAGTTCTTC. Its translation is CASSLRRGVGDEQFF.

This chain connects TRBV30 to TRBJ2-1; 9 nucleotides align to TRBD1. This CDR3 has 15 residues. Germline CDR1 GTSNPN, CDR2 SVGIG (reference sequence). The trim removed 4 bases at V and 7 bases at J, leaving 11 bases unmatched. The DNA of the CDR3 is TGTGCCTGGAAGCCCCGGGGACAGGGAGCGAATGAGCAGTTCTTC. This gives the protein CAWKPRGQGANEQFF.

The CDR3 DNA sequence: TGTGCCAGCAGCGACCGGGACAGGGACGGCTACACCTTC. It is translated as CASSDRDRDGYTF. This chain links TRBV9 with TRBJ1-2; 9 bases are shared with TRBD1. Germline V CDR1 and CDR2: SGDLS, YYNGEE. V shed 3 bases and J 8 bases; nucleotides not matched to a gene: 5. The CDR3 extends over 13 amino acids.

V gene TRBV4-3 combines with J gene TRBJ2-4; 7 nucleotides line up with TRBD1. From germline, CDR1 is LGHNA and CDR2 YSLEER. This CDR3 is 15 amino acids long. The V segment lost 1 base and the J segment 10 bases; nucleotides outside the gene matches: 10. As DNA, the CDR3 is TGCGCCAGCAGCCAAGTGTTTGACAGGGATAGGATTCAGTACTTC. Amino acids: CASSQVFDRDRIQYF.

The chain couples TRBV9 to TRBJ2-1, with no clear D. The CDR3 runs to 13 residues. Germline CDR1 reads SGDLS; CDR2 reads YYNGEE. Trimming shortened V by 0 bases and J by 5 bases, and 6 bases separated the two germline ends. CDR3 DNA: TGTGCCAGCAGCGTAGACTTAAACAATGAGCAGTTCTTC. Protein: CASSVDLNNEQFF.

The rearrangement joins TRBV7-9 to TRBJ2-3; perhaps TRBD2 as D (6 bases). V lost 5 bases to trimming and J lost 6 bases, with 9 bases between them. Germline CDR1 reads SEHNR; CDR2 reads FQNEAQ (reference sequence). The CDR3 totals 12 residues. This chain's CDR3 is CASSPREDTQYF. CDR3 sequence (DNA): TGTGCCAGCAGCCCCCGGGAGGATACGCAGTATTTT.

The V and J genes are TRBV2 and TRBJ1-2; D is undetermined. Germline-derived CDR1 and CDR2 are SNHLY and FYNNEI. V was pared by 0 bases and J by 4 bases, with 6 bases between. The CDR3 totals 13 residues. DNA of the CDR3: TGTGCCAGCAGTGAAGCCGGGTCCTATGGCTACACCTTC. This encodes CASSEAGSYGYTF.

This clone appeared once. The chain employs TRBV19 and TRBJ2-2; 10 nucleotides line up with TRBD2. V lost 6 bases and J lost 5; bases outside the gene matches: 6. The CDR3 extends over 15 amino acids. Germline V CDR1 and CDR2: LNHDA, SQIVND (reference sequence). The CDR3 DNA reads TGTGCCAGTAGAGGTGGGACTAGCGAAACCGGGGAGCTGTTTTTT. As protein: CASRGGTSETGELFF.

V and J are TRBV7-8 and TRBJ2-7, with TRBD2 matching over 7 bases. Looked up from germline, CDR1 is SGHVS and CDR2 is FQNEAQ. V was pared by 1 base and J by 3 bases, with 6 bases of the junction left unmatched. CDR3 length equals 15 residues. CDR3: CASSLGGGANYEQYF. For the CDR3, the DNA is TGTGCCAGCAGCTTAGGGGGAGGGGCAAACTACGAGCAGTACTTC.

This clone was seen once. The chain couples TRBV10-2 to TRBJ2-1; 9 bases align to TRBD2. The trim removed 11 bases at V and 6 bases at J, leaving 11 bases unmatched. This CDR3 region has 14 residues. CDR1 is WSHSY and CDR2 is SAAADI in the germline V gene. CDR3 residues: CASYGLAGTNEQFF. Written as DNA, the CDR3 is TGCGCCTCGTATGGCCTAGCGGGAACCAATGAGCAGTTCTTC.

The rearrangement links TRBV7-9 to TRBJ2-1, with 12 bases lining up with TRBD1. V shed 4 bases and J 8 bases; nucleotides not matched to a gene: 3. CDR3 length: 14 amino acids. From germline, CDR1 is SEHNR and CDR2 FQNEAQ (reference sequence). CDR3 bases: TGTGCCAGCAGCTCGGGACAGGGGGCTCATGAGCAGTTCTTC. This gives the protein CASSSGQGAHEQFF.

This chain uses TRBV19 with TRBJ2-7; 8 bases match TRBD1. With 1 base clipped from V and 5 bases from J, the junction kept 4 bases outside the gene matches. The germline V gene encodes CDR1 LNHDA and CDR2 SQIVND (reference sequence). The CDR3 runs to 14 residues. DNA for the CDR3: TGTGCCAGTAGTATAGGGACAGGGATGGACGAGCAGTACTTC. It encodes CASSIGTGMDEQYF.

The rearrangement links TRBV15 to TRBJ2-2, with a possible D match to TRBD2 (6 bases). This CDR3 has 17 residues. Germline lookup yields CDR1 LNHNV and CDR2 YYDKDF (reference sequence). Trimming took 1 base from V and 7 from J, leaving 19 bases between them. CDR3 sequence (DNA): TGTGCCACCAGCAGAGCGGGAGCCCGGCCTCTGGGCGGGGAGCTGTTTTTT. Its translation: CATSRAGARPLGGELFF.

This chain joins TRBV7-9 and TRBJ2-3, with D possibly matching TRBD1 (5 bases). This CDR3 is built from 14 residues. The ends were cut back, 5 bases at V and 4 bases at J, with 13 bases in the middle. Germline V gene lookup returns CDR1 SEHNR and CDR2 FQNEAQ (reference sequence). CDR3 nucleotide sequence: TGTGCCAGCAGCAAAACCACAGGTTCAGATACGCAGTATTTT. Its protein is CASSKTTGSDTQYF.

This clone has only a few counts. V is TRBV6-4 and J is TRBJ2-4; D possibly corresponds to TRBD1 (5 bases). V gave up 6 bases and J gave up 0 bases, with 6 bases separating them. Germline assignment: CDR1 MRHNA and CDR2 SNTAGT. This CDR3 spans 13 amino acids. CDR3 in amino acids: CASRQVAKNIQYF. In DNA form, the CDR3 reads TGTGCCAGCAGACAGGTAGCCAAAAACATTCAGTACTTC.

This clone was detected only once. CDR3 residues: CASSAHPGTDTQYF. For the CDR3, the DNA is TGTGCCAGCAGCGCTCACCCGGGAACAGATACGCAGTATTTT. The V gene is TRBV11-2, the J gene TRBJ2-3, with D possibly TRBD2 on 5 matching bases. There are 14 residues in the CDR3. The V end was cut by 5 bases, the J end by 3 bases, with 12 bases between. Germline CDR1 is SGHAT and CDR2 is FQNNGV. Supplemented by reference TRBV11-2 and TRBJ2-3, the full variable domain reads EAGVAQSPRYKIIEKRQSVAFWCNPISGHATLYWYQQILGQGPKLLIQFQNNGVVDDSQLPKDRFSAERLKGVDSTLKIQPAKLEDSAVYLCASSAHPGTDTQYFGPGTRLTVL.

This clone was recorded once. This chain uses TRBV19 with TRBJ1-6, with D perhaps matching TRBD1 (6 bases). V lost 4 bases and J lost 5, with 15 bases in between. Germline V CDR1 and CDR2: LNHDA, SQIVND (reference sequence). The CDR3 sequence is 16 residues long. The CDR3 DNA reads TGTGCCAGTAGTACCCTAACAGGGATCAATAATTCACCCCTCCACTTT. Amino acids: CASSTLTGINNSPLHF.

V is TRBV5-1 and J is TRBJ2-7, with D tentatively TRBD2 (6 bases). CDR1 is SGHRS and CDR2 is YFSETQ in the germline V gene. The CDR3 sequence is 14 residues long. V lost 1 base and J lost 2, with 10 bases in between. CDR3 sequence: CASSLRGVAYEQYF. Written as DNA, the CDR3 is TGCGCCAGCAGCTTGCGCGGGGTGGCCTACGAGCAGTACTTC.

V and J are TRBV7-9 and TRBJ2-1, with 7 bases that match TRBD2. Germline values: CDR1 SEHNR, CDR2 FQNEAQ (reference sequence). The V and J ends lost 4 bases and 2 bases, in that order; junction bases with no gene match: 2. This CDR3 region has 14 residues. CDR3 sequence (DNA): TGTGCCAGCAGCTCTAGCGGAACCTACAATGAGCAGTTCTTC. It translates to CASSSSGTYNEQFF.

As DNA, the CDR3 is TGCGCCAGCAGCGCTGACAGTGTGCTAACCGAGCAGTACTTC. It encodes CASSADSVLTEQYF. V is TRBV5-1 and J is TRBJ2-7; maybe TRBD1 (5 bases). CDR1 and CDR2 (germline): SGHRS, YFSETQ. CDR3 length: 14 amino acids. Trimming removed 4 bases at V and 6 bases at J, with 17 bases between.

Points on this clone: Other DNA sequences in this specimen translate into the identical CDR3. The V gene is TRBV6-5, the J gene TRBJ2-1; TRBD2 matches at 8 bases. This CDR3 contains 13 residues. J gave up 12 bases and V 6 bases, and 10 bases lay outside the gene matches. Germline CDR1 and CDR2: MNHEY and SVGAGI. CDR3 coding DNA: TGTGCCAGCAGCGCGGCGGCGGGGGGTGGGCAGTTCTTC. Translating it yields CASSAAAGGGQFF.

As regards this clone: The sample contains more than one DNA sequence encoding this CDR3. The chain couples TRBV6-6 to TRBJ2-7; D uncertain. The germline CDR1 and CDR2 sequences are MNHNY and SVGAGI (reference sequence). The CDR3 has 12 amino acids. V lost 0 bases to trimming and J lost 3 bases, with 3 bases between them. The CDR3 spells CASSYSRYEQYF. In DNA form, the CDR3 reads TGTGCCAGCAGTTACTCGCGCTACGAGCAGTACTTC.

This rearrangement joins TRBV9 to TRBJ2-5; unclear D gene. The CDR3 sequence is 15 residues long. V lost 4 bases and J 5 bases, leaving 18 bases between the germline ends. Germline V lookup: CDR1 SGDLS, CDR2 YYNGEE. CDR3 loop: CASSPSLLSLETQYF. The CDR3 coding sequence is TGTGCCAGCAGCCCTTCTTTACTAAGCCTGGAGACCCAGTACTTC.

V is TRBV5-5 and J is TRBJ2-5; 8 bases are shared with TRBD1. Gene TRBJ2-7 matches the end of the DNA better, so the J call may be wrong. The CDR3 runs 12 residues. Germline CDR1 SGHKS, CDR2 YYEKEE (reference sequence). The CDR3 is CASRQGTDEQYF. For the CDR3, the DNA is TGTGCCAGTCGACAGGGGACAGACGAGCAGTACTTC.